This T cell receptor (beta chain) was obtained from a study of early T cells in non-severe SARS-CoV-2 infection. Study in general: The authors sequenced bulk RNA from unsorted whole blood, leaving chains unpaired. Overall study findings and caveats: Anti-spike CD8 responses were favored in VDJdb matching, and private and CD4 specificities were missed.

Remarks on this clonotype: Its antigen remains unknown.

In the library, individual cDNA molecules carried attached unique molecular identifiers. MiXCR, run by TCRdb on the 5' RACE reads, gives a single entry per CDR3 protein. In the table there are tens of thousands of distinct CDR3 sequences, under 9% of which are singletons. Trimming pared 2 bases from V and 8 bases from J, leaving 10 bases between. CDR3 size: 12 residues. Germline V gives CDR1 SGHDT, CDR2 YYEEEE. The material sequenced was whole blood, taken at baseline. V is TRBV5-6 and J is TRBJ2-5; D unresolved. The receptor comes from an adult who was a healthcare worker with PCR-confirmed SARS-CoV-2 infection or an uninfected control (not recorded which). CDR3 coding DNA: TGTGCCAGCAGCTTTTCCGGACCTACCCAGTACTTC. Amino acids: CASSFSGPTQYF.